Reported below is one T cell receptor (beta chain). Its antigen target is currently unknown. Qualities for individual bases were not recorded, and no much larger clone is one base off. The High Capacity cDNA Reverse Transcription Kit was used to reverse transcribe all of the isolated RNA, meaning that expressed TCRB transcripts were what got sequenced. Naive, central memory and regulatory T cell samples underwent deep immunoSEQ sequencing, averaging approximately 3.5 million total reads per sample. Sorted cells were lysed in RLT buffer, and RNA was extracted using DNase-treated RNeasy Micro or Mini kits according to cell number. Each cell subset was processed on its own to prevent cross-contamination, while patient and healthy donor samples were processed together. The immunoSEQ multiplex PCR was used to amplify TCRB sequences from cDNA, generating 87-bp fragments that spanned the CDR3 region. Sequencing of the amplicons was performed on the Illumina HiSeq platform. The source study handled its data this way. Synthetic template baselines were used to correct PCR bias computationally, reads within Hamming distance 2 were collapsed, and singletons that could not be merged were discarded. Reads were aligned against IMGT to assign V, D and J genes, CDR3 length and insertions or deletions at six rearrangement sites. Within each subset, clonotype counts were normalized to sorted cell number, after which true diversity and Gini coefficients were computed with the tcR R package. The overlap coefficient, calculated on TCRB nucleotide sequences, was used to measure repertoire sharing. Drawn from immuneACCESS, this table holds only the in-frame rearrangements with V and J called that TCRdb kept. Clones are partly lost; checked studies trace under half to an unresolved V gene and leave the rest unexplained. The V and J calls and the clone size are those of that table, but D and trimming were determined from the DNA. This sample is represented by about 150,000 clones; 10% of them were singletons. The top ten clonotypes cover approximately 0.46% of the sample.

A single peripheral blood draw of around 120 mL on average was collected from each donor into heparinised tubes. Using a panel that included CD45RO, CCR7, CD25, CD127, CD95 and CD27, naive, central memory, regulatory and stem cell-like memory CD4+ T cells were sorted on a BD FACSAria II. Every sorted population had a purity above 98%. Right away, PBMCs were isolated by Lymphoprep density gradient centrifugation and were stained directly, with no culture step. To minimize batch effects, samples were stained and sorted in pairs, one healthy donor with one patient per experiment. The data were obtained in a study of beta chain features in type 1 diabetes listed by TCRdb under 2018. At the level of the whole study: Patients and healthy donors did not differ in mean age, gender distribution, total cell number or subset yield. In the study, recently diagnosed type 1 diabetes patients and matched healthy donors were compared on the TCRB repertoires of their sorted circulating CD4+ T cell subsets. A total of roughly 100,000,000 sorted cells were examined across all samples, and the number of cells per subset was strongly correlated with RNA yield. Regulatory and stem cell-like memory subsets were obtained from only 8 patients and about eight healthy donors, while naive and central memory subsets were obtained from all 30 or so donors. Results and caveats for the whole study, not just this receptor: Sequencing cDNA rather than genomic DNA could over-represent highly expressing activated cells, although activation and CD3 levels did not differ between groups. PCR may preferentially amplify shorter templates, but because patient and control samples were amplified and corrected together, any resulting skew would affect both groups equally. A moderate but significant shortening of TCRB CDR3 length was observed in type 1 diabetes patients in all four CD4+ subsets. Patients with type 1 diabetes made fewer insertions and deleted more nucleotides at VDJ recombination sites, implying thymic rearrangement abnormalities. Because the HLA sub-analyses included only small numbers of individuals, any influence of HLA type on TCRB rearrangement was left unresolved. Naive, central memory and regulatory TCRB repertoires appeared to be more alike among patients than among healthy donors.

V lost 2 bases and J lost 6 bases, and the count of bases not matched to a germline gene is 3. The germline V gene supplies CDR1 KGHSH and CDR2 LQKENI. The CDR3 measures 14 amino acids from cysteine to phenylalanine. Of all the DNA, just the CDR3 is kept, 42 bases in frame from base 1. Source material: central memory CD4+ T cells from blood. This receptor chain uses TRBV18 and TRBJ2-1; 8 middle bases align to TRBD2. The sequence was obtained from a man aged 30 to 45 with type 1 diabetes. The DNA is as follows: TGTGCCAGCTCACCATTTAGCGGGACCAATGAGCAGTTCTTC. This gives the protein CASSPFSGTNEQFF.